The 5 T cell receptor beta chains below all came from one sample that was sequenced in a study of monozygotic twins with inflammatory bowel disease. TCRdb processed the 5' RACE reads again and assigns one entry to each CDR3 protein, with no DNA. The sample's table shows more than 300,000 distinct CDR3 sequences. The sequenced sample was blood. These TCRs come from a human donor with ulcerative colitis or Crohn's disease, or a healthy co-twin of an affected twin (not recorded which).

This chain connects TRBV6-5 to TRBJ2-1; the D call of TRBD1 rests on TCRdb alone, since no DNA is present to check it. CDR1 and CDR2 (germline): MNHEY, SVGAGI. The CDR3 consists of 13 residues. CDR3: CASAGTGYNEQFF.

The chain is built from TRBV5-1 and TRBJ2-1. The CDR3 has 12 amino acids. Germline V gives CDR1 SGHRS, CDR2 YFSETQ. The CDR3 here is CASSLQSNEQFF.

The chain couples TRBV7-3 to TRBJ2-2; TCRdb selects TRBD1, and the lack of DNA leaves this call unchecked. CDR1 is SGHTA and CDR2 is FQGTGA in the germline V gene. The CDR3 extends over 15 amino acids. CDR3 loop: CASSGGGANTGELFF.

The genes are TRBV7-9 and TRBJ2-7; checking the TCRdb D call of TRBD1 is not possible without DNA. The CDR3 has 13 residues. Germline V lookup: CDR1 SEHNR, CDR2 FQNEAQ (reference sequence). CDR3 sequence: CASSPGQYGEQYF. Variable domain in full (rest from reference TRBV7-9 and TRBJ2-7): DTGVSQNPRHKITKRGQNVTFRCDPISEHNRLYWYRQTLGQGPEFLTYFQNEAQLEKSRLLSDRFSAERPKGSFSTLEIQRTEQGDSAMYLCASSPGQYGEQYFGPGTRLTVT.

The chain recombines TRBV7-2 with TRBJ2-1; the TRBD1 assignment by TCRdb is unverifiable without DNA. Looked up from germline, CDR1 is SGHTA and CDR2 is FQGNSA. The CDR3 spans 15 residues. The CDR3 loop reads CASSFERGQGNEQFF.